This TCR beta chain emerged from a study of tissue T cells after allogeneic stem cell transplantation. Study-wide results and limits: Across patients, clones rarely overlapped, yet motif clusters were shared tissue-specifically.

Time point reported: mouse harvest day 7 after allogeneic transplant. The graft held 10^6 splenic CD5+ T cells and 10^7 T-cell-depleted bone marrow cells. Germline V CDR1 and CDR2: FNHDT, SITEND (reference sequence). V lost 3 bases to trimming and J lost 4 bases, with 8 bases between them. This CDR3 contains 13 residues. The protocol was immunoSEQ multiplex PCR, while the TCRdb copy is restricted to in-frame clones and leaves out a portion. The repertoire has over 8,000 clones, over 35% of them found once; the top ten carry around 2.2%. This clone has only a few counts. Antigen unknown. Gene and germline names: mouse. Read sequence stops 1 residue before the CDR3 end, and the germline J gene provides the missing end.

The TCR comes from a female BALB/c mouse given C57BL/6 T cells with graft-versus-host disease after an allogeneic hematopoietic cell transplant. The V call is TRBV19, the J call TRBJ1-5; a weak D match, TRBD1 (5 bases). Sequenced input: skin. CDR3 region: CASSTDTNQAPLF. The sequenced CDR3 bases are TGTGCCAGCAGTACGGACACAAACCAGGCTCCGCTT.